The clone carrying this TCR beta chain turned up a few times. The trim removed 4 bases at V and 4 bases at J, leaving 8 bases unmatched. This CDR3 is 15 amino acids long. TCRdb recomputed calls from the RT-PCR reads with MiXCR, one row per CDR3 protein. Here the sample spans almost 700,000 distinct CDR3 sequences, approximately 15% being singletons. The sequencing input was memory CD4+ T cells from blood. The clonotype was recovered from a female donor in good health, serving as a healthy control. This rearrangement joins TRBV12-3 or TRBV12-4 to TRBJ1-1; TRBD1 matches 8 bases. CDR3 DNA: TGTGCCAGCAGTTCCCAAACAGGGGGTAGCACTGAAGCTTTCTTT. Encoded protein: CASSSQTGGSTEAFF.